The rows below give T cell receptor beta chains drawn from one sample of a study of T cell responses to AZD1222 COVID-19 vaccine. TCRdb keeps only in-frame clones here, not all; method: immunoSEQ multiplex PCR. The table records more than 100,000 clones, roughly 85% of them present only once. The starting material was peripheral blood, obtained 28 days after the second dose of the MenACWY control vaccine. All receptors come from an adult who received the MenACWY meningococcal vaccine as a control. Both conserved end residues are part of each CDR3. Fields, in order: clone size, D gene, V gene, J gene, CDR3 protein, CDR3 DNA. The D gene is left open where the match is weak. Expanded clones get a size class; other rows say once, few or many, or leave the size out.

.,.,TRBV19,TRBJ1-2,CASSKVRDGYTF,TGTGCCAGTAGTAAGGTTAGGGATGGCTACACCTTC
.,TRBD1,TRBV5-1,TRBJ2-1,CASSLGPGQGIYNEQFF,TGCGCCAGCAGCTTGGGGCCCGGACAGGGTATCTACAATGAGCAGTTCTTC
.,TRBD2,TRBV5-4,TRBJ2-7,CASSLEGLAAYEQYF,TGTGCCAGCAGCTTGGAGGGGCTAGCGGCCTACGAGCAGTACTTC
.,.,TRBV27,TRBJ2-7,CASRETGFYEQYF,TGTGCCAGCAGGGAGACAGGTTTCTACGAGCAGTACTTC
.,.,TRBV24-1,TRBJ1-6,CATSGSVAGSPLHF,TGTGCCACCAGCGGGTCGGTGGCGGGTTCACCCCTCCACTTT
once,.,TRBV5-1,TRBJ1-4,CASSLEGFNEKLFF,TGCGCCAGCAGCTTGGAGGGGTTCAATGAAAAACTGTTTTTT
.,.,TRBV18,TRBJ1-2,CASSPQRQVPNYGYTF,TGTGCCAGCTCACCTCAGCGACAGGTCCCTAACTATGGCTACACCTTC
once,TRBD1,TRBV7-9,TRBJ1-1,CASSSLQGHTEAFF,TGTGCCAGCAGCTCTCTACAGGGGCACACTGAAGCTTTCTTT
.,.,TRBV28,TRBJ1-2,CASSAPTQAGNYGYTF,TGTGCCAGCAGTGCCCCCACTCAGGCGGGTAACTATGGCTACACCTTC
few,.,TRBV9,TRBJ1-5,CASSVGGNSNQPQHF,TGTGCCAGCAGCGTCGGGGGTAACAGCAATCAGCCCCAGCATTTT
once,TRBD1,TRBV18,TRBJ2-2,CASSPDRGRTGELFF,TGTGCCAGCTCACCTGACAGGGGAAGGACCGGGGAGCTGTTTTTT
.,.,TRBV30,TRBJ1-6,CAWSASSPLHF,TGTGCCTGGAGCGCCTCTTCACCCCTCCACTTT
.,TRBD1,TRBV10-3,TRBJ1-5,CAISDRGLDSNQPQHF,TGTGCCATCAGTGACAGGGGGCTAGACAGCAATCAGCCCCAGCATTTT
.,.,TRBV29-1,TRBJ1-1,CSLTQGLNTEAFF,TGCAGCCTAACCCAAGGATTGAACACTGAAGCTTTCTTT